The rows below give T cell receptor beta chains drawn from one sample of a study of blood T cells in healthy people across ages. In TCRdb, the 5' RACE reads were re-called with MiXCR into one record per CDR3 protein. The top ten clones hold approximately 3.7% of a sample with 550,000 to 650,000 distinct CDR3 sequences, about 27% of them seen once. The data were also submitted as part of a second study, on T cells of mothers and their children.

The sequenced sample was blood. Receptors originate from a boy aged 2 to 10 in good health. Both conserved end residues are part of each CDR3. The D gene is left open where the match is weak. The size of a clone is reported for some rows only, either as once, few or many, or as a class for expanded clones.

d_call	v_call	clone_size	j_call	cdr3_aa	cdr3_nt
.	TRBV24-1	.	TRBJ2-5	CATSERQVQETQYF	TGTGCCACCAGTGAACGACAGGTGCAAGAGACCCAGTACTTC
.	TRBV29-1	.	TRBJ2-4	CSVEDVEEVAKNIQYF	TGCAGCGTTGAAGATGTTGAGGAAGTGGCCAAAAACATTCAGTACTTC
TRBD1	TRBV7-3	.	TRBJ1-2	CASSLGQGALGYTF	TGTGCCAGCAGCTTAGGTCAGGGGGCTCTTGGCTACACCTTC
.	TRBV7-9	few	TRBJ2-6	CASSFQAGRAPGANVLTF	TGTGCCAGCAGCTTTCAGGCAGGCCGGGCCCCTGGGGCCAACGTCCTGACTTTC
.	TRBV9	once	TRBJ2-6	CASSVVQGTSGANVLTF	TGTGCCAGCAGCGTAGTACAGGGGACTTCTGGGGCCAACGTCCTGACTTTC
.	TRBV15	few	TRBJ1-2	CATSREYGDGYTF	TGTGCCACCAGCAGAGAGTACGGGGATGGCTACACCTTC
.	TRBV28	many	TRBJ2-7	CASSMTPSYEQYF	TGTGCCAGCAGTATGACACCCTCCTACGAGCAGTACTTC
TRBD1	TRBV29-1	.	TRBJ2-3	CSVRTGTGKSDTQYF	TGCAGCGTAAGAACCGGGACAGGGAAATCAGATACGCAGTATTTT
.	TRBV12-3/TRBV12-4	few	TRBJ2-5	CASSRGTSVEAQYF	TGTGCCAGCAGCAGGGGCACTAGCGTAGAGGCCCAGTACTTC
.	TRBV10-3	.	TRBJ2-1	CAATRGFDSYNEQFF	TGTGCCGCAACTCGGGGTTTTGACAGTTACAATGAGCAGTTCTTC
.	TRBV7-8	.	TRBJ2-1	CASSFRGSRPHEQFF	TGTGCCAGCAGCTTCAGGGGCAGTCGCCCCCATGAGCAGTTCTTC
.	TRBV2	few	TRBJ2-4	CASSSSPGLGNIQYF	TGTGCCAGCAGTTCCTCCCCGGGACTCGGTAATATTCAGTACTTC
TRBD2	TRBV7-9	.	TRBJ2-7	CASSLGVAGGEQYF	TGTGCCAGCAGCTTAGGCGTCGCGGGGGGCGAGCAGTACTTC
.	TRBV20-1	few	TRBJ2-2	CSARSPGTGELFF	TGCAGTGCGAGGAGTCCTGGCACCGGGGAGCTGTTTTTT
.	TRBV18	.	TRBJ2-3	CASSPPSTADTQYF	TGTGCCAGCTCACCACCGTCCACAGCAGATACGCAGTATTTT
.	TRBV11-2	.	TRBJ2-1	CASRNWTGSYKQFF	TGTGCCAGCAGAAACTGGACTGGATCCTACAAGCAGTTCTTC
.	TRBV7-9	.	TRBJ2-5	CASARPSPETQYF	TGTGCCAGCGCAAGACCTAGCCCAGAGACCCAGTACTTC
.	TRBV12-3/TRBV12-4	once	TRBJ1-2	CASSGASGYTF	TGTGCCAGCAGTGGGGCAAGCGGCTACACCTTC
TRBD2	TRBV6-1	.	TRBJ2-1	CASSITSGLLNEQFF	TGTGCCAGCAGTATCACTAGCGGGCTGTTAAATGAGCAGTTCTTC
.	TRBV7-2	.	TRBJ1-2	CASSLPPQGRGYTF	TGTGCCAGCAGCCTACCCCCGCAGGGTCGAGGCTACACCTTC
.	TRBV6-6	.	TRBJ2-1	CASSYSAVADSYNEQFF	TGTGCCAGCAGTTACTCGGCGGTAGCGGATTCCTACAATGAGCAGTTCTTC
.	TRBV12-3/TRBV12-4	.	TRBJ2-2	CASSFGGRSLGELFF	TGTGCCAGCAGTTTCGGGGGTCGCTCTCTCGGGGAGCTGTTTTTT
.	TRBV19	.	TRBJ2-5	CASSNNRRVYQETQYF	TGTGCCAGTAGTAACAATCGGAGGGTCTACCAAGAGACCCAGTACTTC
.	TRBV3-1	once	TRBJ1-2	CASSQDSGAYYGYTF	TGTGCCAGCAGCCAAGATAGTGGAGCCTACTATGGCTACACCTTC
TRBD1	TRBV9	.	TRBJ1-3	CASSNPGQGLSGNTIYF	TGTGCCAGCAGCAACCCCGGACAGGGCCTCTCTGGAAACACCATATATTTT
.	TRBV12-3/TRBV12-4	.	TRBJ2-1	CASSYRSGGGLDEQFF	TGTGCCAGCAGTTATCGGTCGGGTGGGGGCCTCGATGAGCAGTTCTTC
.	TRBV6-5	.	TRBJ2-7	CASSYGFLGSYEQYF	TGTGCCAGCAGTTACGGCTTTCTGGGCTCCTACGAGCAGTACTTC
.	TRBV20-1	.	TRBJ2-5	CSVAGPQETQYF	TGCAGTGTGGCGGGACCACAAGAGACCCAGTACTTC
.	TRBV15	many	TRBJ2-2	CATSRDRGYTGELFF	TGTGCCACCAGCAGAGATCGAGGGTACACCGGGGAGCTGTTTTTT
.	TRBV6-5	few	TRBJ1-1	CASSATSGATEAFF	TGTGCCAGCAGTGCCACCTCAGGGGCCACTGAAGCTTTCTTT
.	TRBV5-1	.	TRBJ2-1	CASSFPQGRWDEQFF	TGCGCCAGCAGCTTTCCACAAGGCCGGTGGGATGAGCAGTTCTTC
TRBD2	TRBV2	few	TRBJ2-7	CASSFTSGAYEQYF	TGTGCCAGCAGTTTTACTAGCGGGGCCTACGAGCAGTACTTC
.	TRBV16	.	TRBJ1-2	CASGSGEDYGYTF	TGTGCCAGCGGTTCCGGGGAGGACTATGGCTACACCTTC
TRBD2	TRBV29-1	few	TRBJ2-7	CSANSGRSYEQYF	TGCAGCGCTAATAGCGGGAGGTCCTACGAGCAGTACTTC
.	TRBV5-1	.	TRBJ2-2	CASSRLMSTGELFF	TGCGCCAGCAGCCGCCTTATGAGCACCGGGGAGCTGTTTTTT
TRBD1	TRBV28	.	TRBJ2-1	CASSSLGGGSYNEQFF	TGTGCCAGCAGTTCGTTAGGGGGCGGCTCCTACAATGAGCAGTTCTTC
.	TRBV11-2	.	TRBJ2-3	CASSPWEVTDTQYF	TGTGCCAGCAGCCCCTGGGAAGTGACAGATACGCAGTATTTT
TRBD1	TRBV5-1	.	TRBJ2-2	CASSLGDRVDTGELFF	TGCGCCAGCAGCTTGGGGGACAGGGTGGACACCGGGGAGCTGTTTTTT
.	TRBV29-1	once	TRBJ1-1	CSVRREGTEAFF	TGCAGCGTTCGCAGGGAAGGGACTGAAGCTTTCTTT
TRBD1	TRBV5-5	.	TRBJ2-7	CASSFSQGAHFYEQYF	TGTGCCAGCAGCTTCAGTCAGGGGGCCCACTTCTACGAGCAGTACTTC
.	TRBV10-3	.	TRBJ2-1	CAISGGQGEQFF	TGTGCCATCAGTGGTGGGCAGGGTGAGCAGTTCTTC
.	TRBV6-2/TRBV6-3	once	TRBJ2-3	CASSFRRGADTQYF	TGTGCCAGCAGTTTCCGGAGGGGCGCAGATACGCAGTATTTT